The 26 T cell receptor beta chains below come from one sample, sequenced in a study of blood T cell repertoires in COVID-19. Libraries were prepared by immunoSEQ multiplex PCR; TCRdb keeps only in-frame clonotypes and omits some of them. This sample has roughly 190,000 clones, with about four fifths found just once. Sequencing was done on a sample of peripheral blood. All receptors come from a woman aged 35 to 49 with acute or convalescent COVID-19.

The chain couples TRBV14 to TRBJ2-4, with 7 nucleotides matching TRBD1. The V gene end was trimmed by 3 bases and the J gene end by 6 bases; junction bases not matched to a gene: 5. The CDR3 length is 14 residues. From germline, CDR1 is SGHDN and CDR2 FVKESK. The CDR3 sequence: CASSQLQGSNIQYF. CDR3 in DNA: TGTGCCAGCAGCCAGCTACAGGGGTCAAACATTCAGTACTTC. Supplemented by reference TRBV14 and TRBJ2-4, the full variable domain reads EAGVTQFPSHSVIEKGQTVTLRCDPISGHDNLYWYRRVMGKEIKFLLHFVKESKQDESGMPNNRFLAERTGGTYSTLKVQPAELEDSGVYFCASSQLQGSNIQYFGAGTRLSVL.

CDR3 bases: TGTGCCAGCAGTGGACAGGGAGGCCCTGAAGCTTTCTTT. Encoded protein: CASSGQGGPEAFF. This chain links TRBV2 with TRBJ1-1; TRBD1 matches at 7 bases. Unmatched junction bases numbered 5, after V lost 4 bases and J lost 6 bases. The CDR3 sequence is 13 residues long. Germline loops: CDR1 SNHLY, CDR2 FYNNEI.

In DNA, the CDR3 is TGTGCCAGCAGTCCCCCCTCAGGGACCCAGTACTTC. Translated: CASSPPSGTQYF. This rearrangement joins TRBV27 to TRBJ2-5; D gene uncertain. Trimming removed 5 bases at V and 7 bases at J, with 11 bases between. This CDR3 region has 12 residues. CDR1 and CDR2 (germline): MNHEY, SMNVEV (reference sequence).

The chain employs TRBV27 and TRBJ1-2; 8 bases align to TRBD1. After removal of 4 bases from V and 2 bases from J, the junction contained 0 bases not matched to a gene. Germline V gene lookup returns CDR1 MNHEY and CDR2 SMNVEV (reference sequence). This CDR3 contains 13 residues. DNA of the CDR3: TGTGCCAGCAGTTACAGGGGGAACTATGGCTACACCTTC. Translating it yields CASSYRGNYGYTF.

For the CDR3, the DNA is TGTGCCAGCAGTCCTGACAGGGGCCCTGGTGGAACCGGGGAGCTGTTTTTT. Translating gives CASSPDRGPGGTGELFF. The chain links TRBV11-3 to TRBJ2-2; 8 nucleotides match TRBD1. V was clipped by 6 bases and J by 5 bases; unmatched bases: 14. Per the germline V gene, CDR1 is SGHNT and CDR2 is YENEEA. There are 17 residues in the CDR3. Full variable domain (remainder filled in from reference TRBV11-3 and TRBJ2-2): EAGVVQSPRYKIIEKKQPVAFWCNPISGHNTLYWYLQNLGQGPELLIRYENEEAVDDSQLPKDRFSAERLKGVDSTLKIQPAELGDSAVYLCASSPDRGPGGTGELFFGEGSRLTVL.

The CDR3 region is CASSIGAGGAGNQPQHF. CDR3 coding DNA: TGTGCCAGTAGTATTGGAGCTGGGGGGGCAGGCAATCAGCCCCAGCATTTT. V usage is TRBV19 and J usage is TRBJ1-5; TRBD1 is a possible D gene (6 bases). Germline V lookup: CDR1 LNHDA, CDR2 SQIVND (reference sequence). This CDR3 contains 17 residues. The ends were cut back, 3 bases at V and 2 bases at J, with 17 bases in the middle.

In its sample, this clone was seen a few times. J is TRBJ1-4 and V is TRBV28; D uncertain. The CDR3 contains 15 residues. CDR1 MDHEN and CDR2 SYDVKM come from the germline V gene. With 2 bases removed from V and 0 bases from J, the gap between germline ends came to 7 bases. DNA for the CDR3: TGTGCCAGCAGTTTAGTGAGTGCAACTAATGAAAAACTGTTTTTT. Protein product: CASSLVSATNEKLFF.

V gene TRBV28 combines with J gene TRBJ1-2; D ambiguous. The CDR3 is 14 residues long. Trimming shortened V by 4 bases and J by 7 bases, and 16 bases separated the two germline ends. Germline V gene sequence: CDR1 MDHEN, CDR2 SYDVKM. This CDR3 reads CASSSLARRGGYTF. CDR3 DNA sequence: TGTGCCAGCAGTTCCCTGGCCCGACGAGGTGGCTACACCTTC.

The count of this clone is one. This chain joins TRBV30 and TRBJ2-3, with a possible D match to TRBD2 (5 bases). There are 13 residues in the CDR3. V dropped 8 bases and J dropped 0 bases, with 12 bases sitting between them. Germline CDR1 reads GTSNPN; CDR2 reads SVGIG (reference sequence). Here the CDR3 reads CALGRTSTDTQYF. CDR3 bases: TGTGCCCTCGGCAGGACTAGCACAGATACGCAGTATTTT.

The sample holds a few counts of this clone. The CDR3 nucleotides read TGTGCCAGCAGCCCCGCGCCTCGACTAGCGGGAGGAGGTTACAATGAGCAGTTCTTC. This encodes CASSPAPRLAGGGYNEQFF. V is TRBV5-6 and J is TRBJ2-1; 13 nucleotides align to TRBD2. The trim removed 4 bases at V and 4 bases at J, leaving 14 bases unmatched. The CDR3 has 19 residues. The germline gives CDR1 SGHDT, CDR2 YYEEEE.

This sequence joins TRBV12-3 or TRBV12-4 and TRBJ2-1; TRBD2 matches 8 bases. The CDR3 has 12 amino acids. V was clipped by 6 bases and J by 11 bases; unmatched bases: 6. The CDR3 DNA sequence: TGTGCCAGCAGCCTTAGCGGGACCAAGCAGTTCTTC. Protein sequence: CASSLSGTKQFF.

The chain combines TRBV27 with TRBJ2-7; TRBD2 might be the D (6 bases). The CDR3 consists of 16 residues. Germline assignment: CDR1 MNHEY and CDR2 SMNVEV (reference sequence). With 5 bases removed from V and 0 bases from J, the gap between germline ends came to 17 bases. The CDR3 here is CASSKGSGGASYEQYF. For the CDR3, the DNA is TGTGCCAGCAGTAAGGGTAGCGGAGGGGCCTCCTACGAGCAGTACTTC.

The CDR3: CASSYRGNQPQHF. The CDR3 bases are TGTGCCAGTAGTTACCGGGGCAATCAGCCCCAGCATTTT. This rearrangement joins TRBV19 to TRBJ1-5; the D is unclear. Trimming took 5 bases from V and 2 from J, leaving 7 bases between them. This CDR3 spans 13 amino acids. CDR1 is LNHDA, CDR2 SQIVND, per germline (reference sequence). Based on the CDR3 plus reference TRBV19 and TRBJ1-5, the full variable domain is DGGITQSPKYLFRKEGQNVTLSCEQNLNHDAMYWYRQDPGQGLRLIYYSQIVNDFQKGDIAEGYSVSREKKESFPLTVTSAQKNPTAFYLCASSYRGNQPQHFGDGTRLSIL.

This chain joins TRBV29-1 and TRBJ2-5; no firm D call. The CDR3 loop spans 12 amino acids. Trimming removed 6 bases from V and 0 bases from J, with 8 bases in between. The germline V gene has CDR1 SQVTM and CDR2 ANQGSEA. CDR3 amino acids: CSVVEYQETQYF. For the CDR3, the DNA is TGCAGCGTGGTAGAGTACCAAGAGACCCAGTACTTC.

The rearrangement uses TRBV6-5 and TRBJ1-5; 7 bases fit TRBD1. V lost 4 bases and J lost 6; bases outside the gene matches: 6. The germline gives CDR1 MNHEY, CDR2 SVGAGI. This CDR3 is 14 amino acids long. DNA for the CDR3: TGTGCCAGCAGTTGGGCAGGGGGAGGTCAGCCCCAGCATTTT. Its protein product is CASSWAGGGQPQHF.

In its sample, this clone was seen once. V is TRBV5-4 and J is TRBJ2-5, with 9 bases matching TRBD2. The ends lost 6 bases at V and 7 bases at J; junction bases unmatched: 7. Germline CDR1 and CDR2: SGHNT and YYREEE (reference sequence). CDR3 length: 13 amino acids. In DNA, the CDR3 is TGTGCCAGCAACCAGCGGGAGGCCGGGACCCAGTACTTC. As protein: CASNQREAGTQYF.

J is TRBJ2-7 and V is TRBV7-2; 8 nucleotides match TRBD1. V trimming: 3 bases; J trimming: 3 bases; junction bases outside the gene matches: 7. This CDR3 has 15 amino acids. In germline, CDR1 is SGHTA, CDR2 FQGNSA. The CDR3 spells CASSFDRGSLYEQYF. For the CDR3, the DNA is TGTGCCAGCAGCTTCGACAGGGGCTCCCTCTACGAGCAGTACTTC. Supplemented by reference TRBV7-2 and TRBJ2-7, the full variable domain reads GAGVSQSPSNKVTEKGKDVELRCDPISGHTALYWYRQSLGQGLEFLIYFQGNSAPDKSGLPSDRFSAERTGGSVSTLTIQRTQQEDSAVYLCASSFDRGSLYEQYFGPGTRLTVT.

This chain joins TRBV6-6 and TRBJ2-7; 11 bases agree with TRBD1. V shed 1 base and J 5 bases; nucleotides not matched to a gene: 7. The CDR3 is made up of 16 amino acids. Per the germline V gene, CDR1 is MNHNY and CDR2 is SVGAGI (reference sequence). The CDR3 is CASSYLVRTGGHEQYF. The CDR3, as DNA: TGTGCCAGCAGTTACTTGGTACGGACAGGGGGCCACGAGCAGTACTTC.

There are a few counts of this clone. The gene calls are TRBV18 and TRBJ2-5; the D gene is possibly TRBD1 (6 bases). CDR1 KGHSH and CDR2 LQKENI come from the germline V gene. Trimming removed 0 bases at V and 5 bases at J, with 13 bases between. CDR3 length: 15 amino acids. The CDR3 nucleotides are TGTGCCAGCTCACCACCGGATAGGGGGTCGGAGACCCAGTACTTC. It specifies CASSPPDRGSETQYF.

The CDR3 protein is CASRRKANTDTQYF. CDR3 nucleotide sequence: TGTGCCTCCCGGCGGAAAGCGAACACAGATACGCAGTATTTT. V and J are TRBV5-8 and TRBJ2-3; the D is unclear. CDR3 length equals 14 residues. CDR1 is SGHTS, CDR2 YDEGEE, per germline. The ends were cut back, 10 bases at V and 2 bases at J, with 17 bases in the middle.

The sample holds one count of this clone. This rearrangement joins TRBV5-1 to TRBJ1-3; no reliable D call. Germline CDR1 and CDR2: SGHRS and YFSETQ. This CDR3 is built from 14 residues. Between the trimmed V and J ends, which lost 4 bases and 2 bases, there was a span of 10 bases. In nucleotides, the CDR3 is TGCGCCAGCAGCCAAGCGGGAGCTGGAAACACCATATATTTT. Translating gives CASSQAGAGNTIYF.

The chain combines TRBV28 with TRBJ2-7, with 9 bases fitting TRBD1. CDR3 length: 15 amino acids. Germline CDR1 and CDR2: MDHEN and SYDVKM. J gave up 1 base and V 5 bases, and 6 bases lay outside the gene matches. Here the CDR3 reads CASSAPGTGSYEQYF. CDR3 bases: TGTGCCAGCAGTGCTCCCGGGACAGGGTCCTACGAGCAGTACTTC.

In its sample, this clone was seen a few times. This sample also contains other DNA sequences that code for the same CDR3. The chain recombines TRBV7-2 with TRBJ2-7, with TRBD2 matching over 11 bases. Germline CDR1 is SGHTA and CDR2 is FQGNSA. Losses at the gene ends were 3 bases for V and 3 bases for J; bases not matched to a gene: 1. This CDR3 has 14 residues. This CDR3 is CASSFLAGGYEQYF. The CDR3 DNA sequence: TGTGCCAGCAGCTTTCTAGCGGGAGGCTACGAGCAGTACTTC. The whole variable domain, remainder taken from reference TRBV7-2 and TRBJ2-7, is GAGVSQSPSNKVTEKGKDVELRCDPISGHTALYWYRQSLGQGLEFLIYFQGNSAPDKSGLPSDRFSAERTGGSVSTLTIQRTQQEDSAVYLCASSFLAGGYEQYFGPGTRLTVT.

V and J are TRBV27 and TRBJ2-7; the match to TRBD2 covers 12 bases. The CDR3 runs to 14 residues. V was pared by 4 bases and J by 2 bases, with 0 bases of the junction left unmatched. Germline V CDR1 and CDR2: MNHEY, SMNVEV (reference sequence). The CDR3 spells CASSWTSGAYEQYF. In nucleotides, the CDR3 is TGTGCCAGCAGTTGGACTAGCGGGGCCTACGAGCAGTACTTC.

The chain joins TRBV5-6 to TRBJ1-3; D call uncertain. CDR1 SGHDT and CDR2 YYEEEE come from the germline V gene. Deletions cut 2 bases from V and 0 bases from J, with 9 bases between. This CDR3 is built from 15 residues. The CDR3 here is CASSFPGFSGNTIYF. For the CDR3, the DNA is TGTGCCAGCAGCTTCCCCGGTTTCTCTGGAAACACCATATATTTT.

The chain is built from TRBV6-5 and TRBJ1-4, with 7 bases matching TRBD1. The CDR3 has 15 residues. Losses at the gene ends were 6 bases for V and 7 bases for J; bases not matched to a gene: 11. Per the germline V gene, CDR1 is MNHEY and CDR2 is SVGAGI. CDR3 coding DNA: TGTGCCAGCAGCCGGATCCGGGACAGAGGTGAAAAACTGTTTTTT. Residues: CASSRIRDRGEKLFF.